This T cell receptor beta chain was observed in a study of blood T cells in healthy people across ages. The CDR3 is 15 amino acids. Trimming took off 0 bases at V and 2 bases at J, with 14 bases between the two ends. Germline V gives CDR1 DFQATT, CDR2 SNEGSKA (reference sequence). A second 7 to 11 cycle PCR used barcoded and J-beta primers. TCRdb redid the calling of the 5' RACE reads with MiXCR, one entry per CDR3 protein. Of roughly 1,800,000 distinct CDR3 sequences in the sample, approximately 50% are singletons; the top ten hold approximately 2%. This clonotype originated in a woman between 40 and 55 years old in good health. The chain is built from TRBV20-1 and TRBJ2-7; D is uncertain. Sequenced input: blood. This chain's CDR3 is CSARDHKGSPYEQYF. In DNA form, the CDR3 reads TGCAGTGCTAGAGATCATAAGGGCAGCCCCTACGAGCAGTACTTC.